This T cell receptor beta chain originates from a study of technical replicates of blood from several donors. Data came from immunoSEQ multiplex PCR; TCRdb stores just in-frame clones and leaves some out. The data contain tens of thousands of clones, 95% to 98% of them seen just once; the ten biggest clones take up 0.2% to 0.25%. This receptor was obtained from a human donor in good health. The sequenced sample was T cells isolated from PBMCs.

The CDR3 spells CSVVQGAGTGELFF. CDR3 sequence (DNA): TGCAGCGTTGTTCAAGGGGCCGGGACCGGGGAGCTGTTTTTT. The V and J genes are TRBV29-1 and TRBJ2-2; weak D call: TRBD1 (5 bases). The CDR3 extends over 14 amino acids. V gave up 4 bases and J gave up 5 bases, with 14 bases separating them. Germline CDR1 is SQVTM and CDR2 is ANQGSEA.